This T cell receptor beta chain stems from a study of cytomegalovirus exposure and HLA in healthy donors. On the study more broadly: Early released data comprised around 79 million unique TCRs from HLA-typed donors.

The PCR made use of 60 Vbeta and 13 Jbeta primers. Sequencing used immunoSEQ multiplex PCR; TCRdb keeps in-frame clones, though not all of them. The table includes approximately 130,000 clones, just under 90% detected once. As concerns this clone: What it recognizes is unknown.

Overall study results and limits: In a later analysis, a genetic analysis reported fewer productive-TCR N-insertions in an Asian-associated ancestry cluster than the cohort average. As a later analysis revealed, most CMV-associated TCR beta chains appeared HLA-restricted. An analysis done earlier found most TCR beta V segments productive about 87% or about 30% of the time.

V lost 4 bases to trimming and J lost 8 bases, with 21 bases between them. This CDR3 has 16 residues. From germline, CDR1 is MDHEN and CDR2 SYDVKM. The sequenced sample was PBMCs. The chain combines TRBV28 with TRBJ2-1, with a possible D match to TRBD1 (6 bases). The source of this sequence is a woman aged 25 to 45 in good health and CMV-seronegative. The CDR3 nucleotides read TGTGCCAGCAGTTATTTGGCCATGACAGGAGTTGATGAGCAGTTCTTC. It encodes CASSYLAMTGVDEQFF. The variable domain in full, with the rest retrieved from reference TRBV28 and TRBJ2-1, is DVKVTQSSRYLVKRTGEKVFLECVQDMDHENMFWYRQDPGLGLRLIYFSYDVKMKEKGDIPEGYSVSREKKERFSLILESASTNQTSMYLCASSYLAMTGVDEQFFGPGTRLTVL.